Below are 28 T cell receptor beta chains sequenced from a single sample in a study of shared clonotypes between healthy human individuals. Assay: immunoSEQ multiplex PCR; the TCRdb copy retains only in-frame clones and omits some. The sample lists about 2.2 million clones, around 93% occurring once. CD45RO negativity and positive selection for CCR7 defined naive CD8 cells, a population that excluded terminally differentiated effector memory CD45RA+ cells. The material sequenced was naive CD8+ T cells from PBMCs. All receptors come from a man between 18 and 35 years old in good health. Some clones in this sample may be carry-over from other donors' samples.

V usage is TRBV7-9 and J usage is TRBJ2-5; tentatively, D is TRBD2 (6 bases). Germline V CDR1 and CDR2: SEHNR, FQNEAQ (reference sequence). The CDR3 contains 16 residues. The V end was cut by 5 bases, the J end by 5 bases, with 21 bases between. CDR3 sequence reads: CASSPQRPSAGETQYF. The CDR3 region has the DNA TGTGCCAGCAGCCCCCAACGGCCTTCGGCGGGGGAGACCCAGTACTTC.

CDR3 loop: CASSPNTPGTGSGGTEAFF. CDR3 coding DNA: TGTGCCAGCAGCCCCAACACTCCTGGGACAGGGAGTGGAGGGACTGAAGCTTTCTTT. This chain connects TRBV7-9 to TRBJ1-1; TRBD1 agrees at 9 bases. This CDR3 has 19 residues. The junction had 21 bases not matched to a gene; V was cut back by 5 bases and J by 5 bases. Per germline, CDR1 SEHNR and CDR2 FQNEAQ (reference sequence).

On this clone: A junction end diverges from the germline sequence, so it may reflect a read error. This rearrangement joins TRBV6-6 to TRBJ2-1; D may match TRBD1 or TRBD2 (5 bases each). This CDR3 is 14 amino acids long. Looked up from germline, CDR1 is MNHNY and CDR2 is SVGAGI (reference sequence). CDR3 loop: CATSWGSSYNEQFF. In DNA, the CDR3 is TGTGCCACCAGTTGGGGGAGCTCCTACAATGAGCAGTTCTTC.

Regarding this clone: Other DNA sequences from this sample encode an identical CDR3 as well. The rearrangement uses TRBV4-3 and TRBJ2-1; D may correspond to TRBD1 or TRBD2 (5 bases each). The CDR3 is 15 residues long. The V gene's germline CDR1 is LGHNA and CDR2 YSLEER. Trimming stripped 2 bases from V and 0 bases from J, with 8 bases between. CDR3 bases: TGCGCCAGCAGCCAATGGGGGAGCTCCTACAATGAGCAGTTCTTC. Its translation is CASSQWGSSYNEQFF.

This sequence joins TRBV13 and TRBJ1-1; TRBD1 agrees at 8 bases. This CDR3 has 13 residues. Germline-derived CDR1 and CDR2 are PRHDT and FYEKMQ (reference sequence). J lost 6 bases, V lost 5 bases, and 5 bases had no gene match. CDR3 bases: TGTGCCAGCAGCGACAGGGGTGTCCCTGAAGCTTTCTTT. Protein product: CASSDRGVPEAFF.

As to this clone: The same CDR3 is also encoded by other DNA sequences in this sample. The chain uses TRBV7-9 and TRBJ1-2; a weak D match, TRBD1 (5 bases). The CDR3 contains 14 residues. Germline values: CDR1 SEHNR, CDR2 FQNEAQ (reference sequence). Trimming took off 1 base at V and 5 bases at J, with 11 bases between the two ends. CDR3 nucleotide sequence: TGTGCCAGCAGCTTAGGCCCCGGGGGTTATGGCTACACCTTC. Translated, it gives CASSLGPGGYGYTF.

The V call is TRBV28, the J call TRBJ1-5, with 8 bases fitting TRBD1. V gave up 4 bases and J gave up 5 bases; unmatched junction bases: 13. The germline gives CDR1 MDHEN, CDR2 SYDVKM. The CDR3 covers 17 residues. The CDR3 DNA sequence: TGTGCCAGCAGTTCCCGAGCCATACAGGGGGTCGATCAGCCCCAGCATTTT. Amino acids: CASSSRAIQGVDQPQHF.

This chain uses TRBV11-2 with TRBJ2-1; D gene ambiguous. This CDR3 spans 14 amino acids. V was pared by 0 bases and J by 4 bases, with 7 bases between. Germline CDR1 and CDR2: SGHAT and FQNNGV. CDR3 amino acids: CASSLDLPYNEQFF. The CDR3 nucleotides are TGTGCCAGCAGCTTAGACCTCCCTTACAATGAGCAGTTCTTC. Full variable domain (missing parts from reference TRBV11-2 and TRBJ2-1): EAGVAQSPRYKIIEKRQSVAFWCNPISGHATLYWYQQILGQGPKLLIQFQNNGVVDDSQLPKDRFSAERLKGVDSTLKIQPAKLEDSAVYLCASSLDLPYNEQFFGPGTRLTVL.

V is TRBV27 and J is TRBJ2-7; a possible D gene is TRBD2 (6 bases). Germline CDR1 is MNHEY and CDR2 is SMNVEV (reference sequence). V was shortened by 6 bases and J by 3 bases, with 18 bases between the two germline ends. This CDR3 has 15 residues. CDR3 DNA sequence: TGTGCCAGCAGGTTAGGGGTTGGGACTTTCTACGAGCAGTACTTC. Its protein product is CASRLGVGTFYEQYF.

For this clone: The same CDR3 can be traced to other DNA sequences in this sample. This chain connects TRBV12-5 to TRBJ1-1, with D perhaps TRBD1 (5 bases). The ends were cut back, 1 base at V and 3 bases at J, with 9 bases in the middle. The CDR3 contains 14 residues. Germline lookup yields CDR1 LGHNT and CDR2 FRNRAP. The CDR3 loop is CASGLGQGDTEAFF. The DNA of the CDR3 is TGTGCTAGTGGTTTGGGGCAGGGCGACACTGAAGCTTTCTTT.

CDR3 nucleotide sequence: TGTGCCAGCTATAGCCCAGGGAACACCGGGGAGCTGTTTTTT. It is translated as CASYSPGNTGELFF. This rearrangement joins TRBV7-9 to TRBJ2-2; no definite D call. Trimming removed 8 bases at V and 1 base at J, with 11 bases between. The CDR3 runs to 14 residues. Per germline, CDR1 SEHNR and CDR2 FQNEAQ (reference sequence).

Note on this clone: The same CDR3 also results from other DNA sequences found in this sample. The chain joins TRBV27 to TRBJ2-7, with D perhaps TRBD2 (6 bases). CDR1 and CDR2 from the germline V gene are MNHEY and SMNVEV (reference sequence). The V and J ends lost 2 bases and 3 bases respectively, with 11 bases between them. The CDR3 sequence is 14 residues long. The CDR3 sequence: CASSLRGSGYEQYF. The CDR3 DNA sequence: TGTGCCAGCAGTTTACGGGGTAGCGGCTACGAGCAGTACTTC.

The chain couples TRBV27 to TRBJ2-1; D call uncertain. There are 16 residues in the CDR3. Trimming cost V 1 base and J 0 bases, with 10 bases left between them. Germline V gene sequence: CDR1 MNHEY, CDR2 SMNVEV (reference sequence). The CDR3 DNA sequence: TGTGCCAGCAGTTTATATCGGACGGCCTCCTACAATGAGCAGTTCTTC. Translated, it gives CASSLYRTASYNEQFF.

The genes are TRBV27 and TRBJ2-3; D is possibly TRBD1 (5 bases). This CDR3 region has 17 residues. Trimming cost V 0 bases and J 3 bases, with 16 bases left between them. Germline CDR1 and CDR2: MNHEY and SMNVEV (reference sequence). The CDR3 is CASSLSPTGATTDTQYF. CDR3 bases: TGTGCCAGCAGTTTATCACCCACTGGGGCGACAACAGATACGCAGTATTTT.

This chain joins TRBV25-1 and TRBJ1-3, with D uncertain. CDR1 MGHDK and CDR2 SYGVNS come from the germline V gene. This CDR3 is 14 amino acids long. The ends were cut back, 5 bases at V and 4 bases at J, with 12 bases in the middle. The CDR3 nucleotides are TGTGCCAGCAGTATGCATAATTCCGGAAACACCATATATTTT. Its protein product is CASSMHNSGNTIYF.

The rearrangement uses TRBV30 and TRBJ2-7; tentatively, D is TRBD1 (6 bases). Between the trimmed V and J ends, which lost 5 bases and 6 bases, there was a span of 14 bases. Germline CDR1 is GTSNPN and CDR2 is SVGIG (reference sequence). The CDR3 loop spans 12 amino acids. This CDR3 reads CAWRTGWSEQYF. The DNA for the CDR3 is TGTGCCTGGCGCACAGGGTGGAGCGAGCAGTACTTC. Drawing the rest from reference TRBV30 and TRBJ2-7, the complete variable domain is SQTIHQWPATLVQPVGSPLSLECTVEGTSNPNLYWYRQAAGRGLQLLFYSVGIGQISSEVPQNLSASRPQDRQFILSSKKLLLSDSGFYLCAWRTGWSEQYFGPGTRLTVT.

As DNA, the CDR3 is TGTGCCAGCAGCAAAGTAACCCCCTACAATGAGCAGTTCTTC. It encodes CASSKVTPYNEQFF. This rearrangement joins TRBV21-1 to TRBJ2-1. TRBV21-1 is a recognized pseudogene. The CDR3 has 14 residues.

A remark on this clone: The same CDR3 arises from other DNA sequences in this sample as well. V gene TRBV9 combines with J gene TRBJ2-1, with 8 bases aligning to TRBD1. The CDR3 spans 13 residues. J lost 6 bases, V lost 3 bases, and 2 bases had no gene match. Germline values: CDR1 SGDLS, CDR2 YYNGEE. CDR3 in DNA: TGTGCCAGCAGCGCAGACAGGGGCAATGAGCAGTTCTTC. Translated: CASSADRGNEQFF.

This rearrangement joins TRBV7-3 to TRBJ2-1, with D perhaps matching TRBD1 or TRBD2 (7 bases each). The CDR3 runs to 18 residues. The V gene's germline CDR1 is SGHTA and CDR2 FQGTGA. The V and J ends lost 5 bases and 4 bases respectively, with 24 bases between them. For the CDR3, the DNA is TGTGCCAGCAGCCAATTGGGAGGGGGCGCGGTTTCGTACAATGAGCAGTTCTTC. Translating gives CASSQLGGGAVSYNEQFF.

Turning to this clone: This specimen includes other DNA sequences encoding the same CDR3. The chain combines TRBV9 with TRBJ2-1; D is uncertain. There are 16 residues in the CDR3. CDR1 and CDR2 (germline): SGDLS, YYNGEE. V was cut by 0 bases and J by 0 bases, with 10 bases left in between. CDR3 nucleotides: TGTGCCAGCAGCGTAGAAGGCGGTAGCTCCTACAATGAGCAGTTCTTC. As protein: CASSVEGGSSYNEQFF.

This clone was counted once. The chain couples TRBV7-9 to TRBJ1-3; weak D call: TRBD1 (6 bases). The germline V gene encodes CDR1 SEHNR and CDR2 FQNEAQ (reference sequence). V shed 5 bases and J shed 2 bases, with 19 bases lying between them. This CDR3 is built from 17 residues. CDR3 in DNA: TGTGCCAGCAGCCCGGTGGGAGGGGGAAAGGCTGGAAACACCATATATTTT. Its translation: CASSPVGGGKAGNTIYF.

This clone was detected only a few times. J is TRBJ2-2 and V is TRBV19; 12 nucleotides line up with TRBD1. Looked up from germline, CDR1 is LNHDA and CDR2 is SQIVND (reference sequence). The CDR3 totals 21 residues. Trimming removed 5 bases from V and 6 bases from J; junction bases left unmatched: 22. CDR3 coding DNA: TGTGCCAGTAGTCTAGGCCCCCGGGACAGGGGGCCTCCGTCCGGGCCCGGGGAGCTGTTTTTT. It translates to CASSLGPRDRGPPSGPGELFF.

The gene calls are TRBV18 and TRBJ2-2, with TRBD2 identical over 13 bases. The CDR3 is made up of 17 amino acids. The V segment lost 4 bases and the J segment 7 bases; nucleotides outside the gene matches: 9. Germline-derived CDR1 and CDR2 are KGHSH and LQKENI. The CDR3 DNA sequence: TGTGCCAGCTCACGACCCACTAGCGGGAGGGCCGTCGGGGAGCTGTTTTTT. Its translation is CASSRPTSGRAVGELFF. The entire variable domain, with the rest obtained from reference TRBV18 and TRBJ2-2, is as follows: NAGVMQNPRHLVRRRGQEARLRCSPMKGHSHVYWYRQLPEEGLKFMVYLQKENIIDESGMPKERFSAEFPKEGPSILRIQQVVRGDSAAYFCASSRPTSGRAVGELFFGEGSRLTVL.

This clone was counted once. The rearrangement links TRBV9 to TRBJ1-2; tentatively, D is TRBD1 (6 bases). Between the trimmed V and J ends, which lost 4 bases and 7 bases, there was a span of 17 bases. The CDR3 consists of 14 residues. In germline, CDR1 is SGDLS, CDR2 YYNGEE. The CDR3 region has the DNA TGTGCCAGCAGCCCCAGACAGGCTCTAGGTGGCTACACCTTC. This encodes CASSPRQALGGYTF.

The chain is built from TRBV9 and TRBJ1-2; no clear D. V lost 0 bases, J lost 4 bases, and 4 bases lay in between. Per the germline V gene, CDR1 is SGDLS and CDR2 is YYNGEE. The length of the CDR3 is 12 residues. Here the CDR3 reads CASSVDGYGYTF. CDR3 nucleotide sequence: TGTGCCAGCAGCGTAGACGGCTATGGCTACACCTTC.

The rearrangement joins TRBV28 to TRBJ2-2, with no clear D. Germline V gene data show CDR1 as MDHEN and CDR2 as SYDVKM. The CDR3 is 13 residues long. Trimming took 3 bases from V and 6 from J, leaving 8 bases between them. CDR3 DNA sequence: TGTGCCAGCAGTTTGAGGCAGGCCGGGGAGCTGTTTTTT. Translated, it gives CASSLRQAGELFF. The whole variable domain, remainder taken from reference TRBV28 and TRBJ2-2, is DVKVTQSSRYLVKRTGEKVFLECVQDMDHENMFWYRQDPGLGLRLIYFSYDVKMKEKGDIPEGYSVSREKKERFSLILESASTNQTSMYLCASSLRQAGELFFGEGSRLTVL.

The gene calls are TRBV7-8 and TRBJ1-1, with D unresolved. This CDR3 region has 15 residues. Germline-derived CDR1 and CDR2 are SGHVS and FQNEAQ. V was clipped by 3 bases and J by 0 bases, with 11 bases between them. In nucleotides, the CDR3 is TGTGCCAGCAGCTTGGGCGGTGGCATGAACACTGAAGCTTTCTTT. Translating it yields CASSLGGGMNTEAFF.

The gene calls are TRBV6-5 and TRBJ1-4, with D uncertain. Germline CDR1 is MNHEY and CDR2 is SVGAGI. This CDR3 spans 14 amino acids. V lost 5 bases and J lost 4, with 11 bases in between. For the CDR3, the DNA is TGTGCCAGCAGTACACTGATGCGTAATGAAAAACTGTTTTTT. Amino acids: CASSTLMRNEKLFF.